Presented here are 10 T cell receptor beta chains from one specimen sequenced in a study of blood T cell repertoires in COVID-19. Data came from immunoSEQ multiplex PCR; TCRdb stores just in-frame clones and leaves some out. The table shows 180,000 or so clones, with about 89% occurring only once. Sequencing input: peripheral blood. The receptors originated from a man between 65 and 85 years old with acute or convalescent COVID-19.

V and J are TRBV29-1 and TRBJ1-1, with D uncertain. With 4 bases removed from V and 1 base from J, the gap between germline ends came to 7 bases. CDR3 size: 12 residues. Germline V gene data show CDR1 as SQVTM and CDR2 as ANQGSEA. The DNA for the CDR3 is TGCAGCGTTGGAGGTGGGAACACTGAAGCTTTCTTT. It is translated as CSVGGGNTEAFF.

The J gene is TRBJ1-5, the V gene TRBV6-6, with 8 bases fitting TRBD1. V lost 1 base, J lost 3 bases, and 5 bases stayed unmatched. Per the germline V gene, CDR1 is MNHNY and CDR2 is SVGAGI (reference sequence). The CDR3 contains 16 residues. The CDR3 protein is CASSYFWTGLNQPQHF. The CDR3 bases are TGTGCCAGCAGTTACTTCTGGACAGGGCTCAATCAGCCCCAGCATTTT.

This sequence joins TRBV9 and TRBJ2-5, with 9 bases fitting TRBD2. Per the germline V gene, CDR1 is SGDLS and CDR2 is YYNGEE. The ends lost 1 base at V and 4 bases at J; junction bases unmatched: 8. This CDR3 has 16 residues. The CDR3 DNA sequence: TGTGCCAGCAGCGTAAGTAGCGGGAGAGTCCCAGAGACCCAGTACTTC. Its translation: CASSVSSGRVPETQYF.

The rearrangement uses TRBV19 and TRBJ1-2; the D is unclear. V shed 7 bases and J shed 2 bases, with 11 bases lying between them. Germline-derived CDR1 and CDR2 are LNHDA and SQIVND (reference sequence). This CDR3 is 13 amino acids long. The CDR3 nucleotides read TGTGCCAGTAAGAACCAGGCCAACTATGGCTACACCTTC. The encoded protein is CASKNQANYGYTF.

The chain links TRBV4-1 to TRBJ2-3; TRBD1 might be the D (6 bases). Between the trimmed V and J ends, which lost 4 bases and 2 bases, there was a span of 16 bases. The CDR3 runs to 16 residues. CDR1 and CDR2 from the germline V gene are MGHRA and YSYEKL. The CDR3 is CASSPRVGGHTDTQYF. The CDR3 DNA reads TGCGCCAGCAGCCCGCGGGTAGGGGGACACACAGATACGCAGTATTTT.

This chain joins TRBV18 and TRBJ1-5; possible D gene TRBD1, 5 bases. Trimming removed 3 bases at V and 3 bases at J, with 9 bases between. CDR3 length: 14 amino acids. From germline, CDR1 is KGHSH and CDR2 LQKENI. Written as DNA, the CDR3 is TGTGCCAGCTCACCCGACAGTTCCAATCAGCCCCAGCATTTT. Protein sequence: CASSPDSSNQPQHF.

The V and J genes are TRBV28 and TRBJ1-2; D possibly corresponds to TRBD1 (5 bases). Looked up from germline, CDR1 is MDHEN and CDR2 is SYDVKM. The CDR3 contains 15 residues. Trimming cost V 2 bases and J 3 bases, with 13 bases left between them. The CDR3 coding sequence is TGTGCCAGCAGTTTAAGTCAGGGCCCTTACTATGGCTACACCTTC. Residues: CASSLSQGPYYGYTF.

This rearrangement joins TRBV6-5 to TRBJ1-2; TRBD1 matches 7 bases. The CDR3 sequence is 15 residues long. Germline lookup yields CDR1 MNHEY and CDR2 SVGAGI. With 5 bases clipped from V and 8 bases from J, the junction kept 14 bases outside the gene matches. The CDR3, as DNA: TGTGCCAGCAGTCCCCAGGCCGAGACAGGGCTGGGCTACACCTTC. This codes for CASSPQAETGLGYTF.

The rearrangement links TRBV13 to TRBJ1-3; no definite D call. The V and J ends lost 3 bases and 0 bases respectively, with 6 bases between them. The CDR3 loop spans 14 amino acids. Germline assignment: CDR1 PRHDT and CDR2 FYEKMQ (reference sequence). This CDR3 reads CASSLRHSGNTIYF. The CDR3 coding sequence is TGTGCCAGCAGCTTGAGGCACTCTGGAAACACCATATATTTT.

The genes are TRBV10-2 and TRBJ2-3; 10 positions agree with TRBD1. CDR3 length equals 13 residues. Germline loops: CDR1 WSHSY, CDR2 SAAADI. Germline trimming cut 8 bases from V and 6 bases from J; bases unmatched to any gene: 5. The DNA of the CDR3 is TGCGCCAGCCGACAGGGGGCAGGGGATACGCAGTATTTT. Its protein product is CASRQGAGDTQYF.